The present T cell receptor beta chain was sequenced within a study of cytomegalovirus exposure and HLA in healthy donors. Findings and caveats of the study: The HLA-A and HLA-B alleles of most subjects were reportedly predicted accurately from TCR beta sequences. Association of approximately 16,000 TCR beta sequences with HLA alleles was found at 0.05 false discovery rate in a later analysis. Several top significant clusters appeared, in a later analysis, to be linked to common viral pathogens. In a later analysis, the majority of CMV-associated beta chains seemingly showed HLA restriction.

Details on this clone: As yet, its antigen is unknown.

In the PCR, 60 Vbeta and 13 Jbeta primers were used. Libraries were prepared by immunoSEQ multiplex PCR; TCRdb keeps only in-frame clonotypes and omits some of them. The sample records some 180,000 clones, roughly 80% being singletons. CDR1 is SNHLY, CDR2 FYNNEI, per germline. The trim removed 2 bases at V and 1 base at J, leaving 13 bases unmatched. The CDR3 covers 19 residues. Source material: PBMCs. The clonotype comes from a female donor in good health and CMV-seronegative. The chain combines TRBV2 with TRBJ2-5, with TRBD2 matching 10 bases. DNA for the CDR3: TGTGCCAGCAGTGAACTATGGCGGACTAGCGGATTTACCCAAGAGACCCAGTACTTC. Its translation: CASSELWRTSGFTQETQYF.